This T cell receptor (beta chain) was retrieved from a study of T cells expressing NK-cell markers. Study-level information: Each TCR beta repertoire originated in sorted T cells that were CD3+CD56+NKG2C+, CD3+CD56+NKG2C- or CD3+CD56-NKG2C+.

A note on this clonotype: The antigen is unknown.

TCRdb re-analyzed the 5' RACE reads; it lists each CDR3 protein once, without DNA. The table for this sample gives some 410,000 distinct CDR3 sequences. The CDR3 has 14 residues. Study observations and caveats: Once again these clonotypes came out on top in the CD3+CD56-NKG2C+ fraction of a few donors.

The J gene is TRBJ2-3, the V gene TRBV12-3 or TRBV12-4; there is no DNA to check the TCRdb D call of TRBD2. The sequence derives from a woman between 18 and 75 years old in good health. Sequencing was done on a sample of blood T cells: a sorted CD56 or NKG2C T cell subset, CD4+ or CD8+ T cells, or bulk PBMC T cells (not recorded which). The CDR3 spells CASSLGQRVDTQYF.